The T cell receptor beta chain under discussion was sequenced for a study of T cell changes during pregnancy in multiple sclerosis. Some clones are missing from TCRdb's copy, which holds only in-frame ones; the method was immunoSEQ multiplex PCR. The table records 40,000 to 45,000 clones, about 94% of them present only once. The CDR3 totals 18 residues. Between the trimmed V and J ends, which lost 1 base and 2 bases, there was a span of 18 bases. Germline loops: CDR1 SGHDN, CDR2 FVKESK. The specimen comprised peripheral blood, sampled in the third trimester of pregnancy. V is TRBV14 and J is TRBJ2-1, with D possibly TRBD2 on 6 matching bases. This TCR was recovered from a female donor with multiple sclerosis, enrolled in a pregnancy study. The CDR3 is CASSQVAFFAGPYNEQFF. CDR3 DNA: TGTGCCAGCAGCCAAGTCGCGTTTTTCGCGGGGCCCTACAATGAGCAGTTCTTC.